This section outlines one TCR beta chain sequence together with its context. Antigen specificity is unknown. The CDR3 sequence is 15 residues long. V shed 5 bases, J shed 3 bases, and the junction held 5 bases outside the gene matches. The germline gives CDR1 SGHRS, CDR2 YFSETQ. The entry originates in a study of cytomegalovirus exposure and HLA in healthy donors. Study results and limitations: Another analysis was done later, and it associated more than 15,000 TCR beta sequences with HLA alleles at 0.05 false discovery rate. A later analysis linked a missense variant in DCLRE1C to the trimming of TCR beta V and J genes. More clonal expansion characterized HLA-associated TCR beta chains than equally common others in a later analysis.

60 Vbeta and 13 Jbeta primers were used in PCR. The repertoire was sequenced with immunoSEQ multiplex PCR; TCRdb's copy has only in-frame clones and lacks some. The profile covers tens of thousands of clones, with roughly 84% appearing a single time and approximately 2.8% taken by the ten largest. The chain joins TRBV5-1 to TRBJ2-2, with 9 bases matching TRBD2. Material for sequencing was PBMCs. This TCR derives from a woman aged 18-35 years in good health and CMV-seronegative. CDR3 DNA: TGCGCCAGCAGTTTAGCGGGAGTCGACACCGGGGAGCTGTTTTTT. Translation gives CASSLAGVDTGELFF.